This note documents a single T cell receptor (beta chain) sequence. Antigen: not known. These data originate in a study of T cells in narcolepsy. Study findings and constraints: HCRT-specific and TRIB2-specific autoreactive clonotypes appeared among same-patient CSF and blood CD4+ clonotypes.

Repertoires were generated with immunoSEQ multiplex PCR, while TCRdb's copy carries only in-frame clones and drops some. The repertoire holds some 22,000 clones, 85% seen once, with about 10% in the top ten. Trimming left V 7 bases short and J 8 bases short, with 17 bases between. The germline V gene has CDR1 LNHDA and CDR2 SQIVND (reference sequence). CDR3 length: 13 residues. This clonotype was sampled from a human donor in good health. This rearrangement joins TRBV19 to TRBJ1-2; D gene unclear. What was sequenced was memory (CD45RA-) CD4+ T cells from blood. CDR3 sequence: CASTDRGLGGYTF. The CDR3 coding sequence is TGTGCCAGTACTGATAGAGGTCTGGGCGGCTACACCTTC.